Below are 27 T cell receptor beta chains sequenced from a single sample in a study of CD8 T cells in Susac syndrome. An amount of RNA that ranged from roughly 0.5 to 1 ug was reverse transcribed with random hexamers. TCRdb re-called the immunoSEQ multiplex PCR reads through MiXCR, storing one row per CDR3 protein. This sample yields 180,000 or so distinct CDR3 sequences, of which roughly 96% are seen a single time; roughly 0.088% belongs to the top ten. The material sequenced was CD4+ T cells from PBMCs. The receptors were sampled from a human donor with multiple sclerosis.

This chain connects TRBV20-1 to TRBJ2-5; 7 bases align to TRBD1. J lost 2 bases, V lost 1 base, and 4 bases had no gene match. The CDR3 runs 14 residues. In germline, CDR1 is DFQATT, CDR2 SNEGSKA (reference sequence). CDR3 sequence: CSARVGRGQETQYF. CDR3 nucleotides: TGCAGTGCTAGAGTTGGCAGGGGGCAAGAGACCCAGTACTTC.

The CDR3 sequence: CASSRRAAEGYTF. The CDR3 nucleotides are TGTGCCAGCAGTCGCCGGGCGGCGGAGGGCTACACCTTC. The rearrangement joins TRBV6-5 to TRBJ1-2, with D unclear. This CDR3 region has 13 residues. V was pared by 5 bases and J by 8 bases, with 15 bases between. The germline CDR1 and CDR2 sequences are MNHEY and SVGAGI.

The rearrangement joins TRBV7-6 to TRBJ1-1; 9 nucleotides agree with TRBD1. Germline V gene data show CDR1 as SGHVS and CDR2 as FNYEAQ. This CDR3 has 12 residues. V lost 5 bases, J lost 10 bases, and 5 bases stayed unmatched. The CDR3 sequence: CASSKTGGRAFF. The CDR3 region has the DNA TGTGCCAGCAGCAAGACAGGGGGTAGAGCTTTCTTT.

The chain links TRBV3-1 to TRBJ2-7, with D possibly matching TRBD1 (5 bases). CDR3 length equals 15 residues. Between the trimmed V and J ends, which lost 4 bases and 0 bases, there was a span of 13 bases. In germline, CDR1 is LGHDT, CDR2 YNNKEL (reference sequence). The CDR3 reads CASSLGHQSSYEQYF. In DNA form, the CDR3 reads TGTGCCAGCAGCCTTGGACACCAGAGCTCCTACGAGCAGTACTTC.

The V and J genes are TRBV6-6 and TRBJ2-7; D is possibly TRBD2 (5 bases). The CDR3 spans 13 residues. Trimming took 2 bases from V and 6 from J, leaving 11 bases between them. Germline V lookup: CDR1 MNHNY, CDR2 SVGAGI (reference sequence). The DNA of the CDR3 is TGTGCCAGCAGTTACCCTCGGGGTGCCGAGCAGTACTTC. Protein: CASSYPRGAEQYF.

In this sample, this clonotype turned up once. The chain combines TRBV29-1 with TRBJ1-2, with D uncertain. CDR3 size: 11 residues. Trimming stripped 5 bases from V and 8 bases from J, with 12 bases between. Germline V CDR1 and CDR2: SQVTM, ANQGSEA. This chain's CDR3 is CSVHRKLGYTF. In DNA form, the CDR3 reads TGCAGCGTTCATAGGAAGTTAGGCTACACCTTC.

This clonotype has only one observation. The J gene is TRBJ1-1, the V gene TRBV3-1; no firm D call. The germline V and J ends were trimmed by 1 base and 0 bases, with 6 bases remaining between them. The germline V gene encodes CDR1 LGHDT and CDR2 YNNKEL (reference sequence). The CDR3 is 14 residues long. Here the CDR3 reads CASSQAYLNTEAFF. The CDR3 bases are TGTGCCAGCAGCCAAGCCTATTTGAACACTGAAGCTTTCTTT.

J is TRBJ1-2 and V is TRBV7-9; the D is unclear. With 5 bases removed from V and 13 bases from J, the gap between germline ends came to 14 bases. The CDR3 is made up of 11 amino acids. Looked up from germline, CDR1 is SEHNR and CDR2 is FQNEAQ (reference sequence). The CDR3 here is CASSLDGPFTF. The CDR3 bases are TGTGCCAGCAGCCTTGACGGACCCTTCACCTTC.

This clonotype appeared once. The chain's CDR3 is CASSQEGGTGAREQYF. The CDR3 bases are TGCGCCAGCAGCCAAGAAGGAGGGACAGGGGCGCGGGAGCAGTACTTC. The chain combines TRBV4-1 with TRBJ2-7; 10 bases agree with TRBD1. Losses at the gene ends were 0 bases for V and 7 bases for J; bases not matched to a gene: 9. Germline CDR1 is MGHRA and CDR2 is YSYEKL. There are 16 residues in the CDR3.

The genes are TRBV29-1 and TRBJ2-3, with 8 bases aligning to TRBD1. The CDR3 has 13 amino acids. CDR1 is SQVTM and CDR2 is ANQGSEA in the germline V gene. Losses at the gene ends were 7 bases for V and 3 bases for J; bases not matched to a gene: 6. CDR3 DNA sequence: TGCAGCGCTACGGGACAGGCTACAGATACGCAGTATTTT. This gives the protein CSATGQATDTQYF.

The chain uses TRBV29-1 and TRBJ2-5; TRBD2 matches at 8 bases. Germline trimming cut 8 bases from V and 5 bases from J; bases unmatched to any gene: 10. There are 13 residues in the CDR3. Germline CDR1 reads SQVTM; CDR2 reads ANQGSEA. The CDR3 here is CSSSGGYRETQYF. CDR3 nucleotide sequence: TGCAGCTCAAGCGGGGGATACAGGGAGACCCAGTACTTC. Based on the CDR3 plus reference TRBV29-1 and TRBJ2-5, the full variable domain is SAVISQKPSRDICQRGTSLTIQCQVDSQVTMMFWYRQQPGQSLTLIATANQGSEATYESGFVIDKFPISRPNLTFSTLTVSNMSPEDSSIYLCSSSGGYRETQYFGPGTRLLVL.

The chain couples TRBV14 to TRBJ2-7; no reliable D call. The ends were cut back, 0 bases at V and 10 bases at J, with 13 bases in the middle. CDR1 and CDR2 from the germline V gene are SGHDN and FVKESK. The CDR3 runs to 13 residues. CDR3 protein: CASSQDISPLQYF. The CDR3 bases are TGTGCCAGCAGCCAAGACATCAGTCCCCTACAGTACTTC. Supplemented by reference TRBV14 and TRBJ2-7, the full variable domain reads EAGVTQFPSHSVIEKGQTVTLRCDPISGHDNLYWYRRVMGKEIKFLLHFVKESKQDESGMPNNRFLAERTGGTYSTLKVQPAELEDSGVYFCASSQDISPLQYFGPGTRLTVT.

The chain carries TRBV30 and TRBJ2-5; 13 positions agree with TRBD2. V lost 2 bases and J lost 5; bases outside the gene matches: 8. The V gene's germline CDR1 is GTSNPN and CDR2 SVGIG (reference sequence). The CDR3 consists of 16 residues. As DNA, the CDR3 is TGTGCCTGGAGTACGGGACTAGCGGGGCGTCGGGAGACCCAGTACTTC. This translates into CAWSTGLAGRRETQYF.

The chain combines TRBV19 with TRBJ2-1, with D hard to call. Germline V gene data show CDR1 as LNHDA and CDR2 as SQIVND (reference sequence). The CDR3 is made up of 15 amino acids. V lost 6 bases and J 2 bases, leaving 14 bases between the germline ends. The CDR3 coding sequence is TGTGCCAGTAGCCCCCAGGCGACCACCTACAATGAGCAGTTCTTC. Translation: CASSPQATTYNEQFF.

The CDR3 bases are TGTGCCAGCAGAGAGTCGAACACTGAAGCTTTCTTT. Protein sequence: CASRESNTEAFF. The V gene is TRBV12-3 or TRBV12-4, the J gene TRBJ1-1, with D unresolved. The CDR3 covers 12 residues. With 6 bases removed from V and 1 base from J, the gap between germline ends came to 6 bases.

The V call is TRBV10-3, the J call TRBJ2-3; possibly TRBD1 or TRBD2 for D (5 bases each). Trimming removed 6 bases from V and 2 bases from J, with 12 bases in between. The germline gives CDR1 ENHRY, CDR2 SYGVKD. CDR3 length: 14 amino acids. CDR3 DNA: TGTGCCATCAGACGGGGCGAGGACACAGATACGCAGTATTTT. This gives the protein CAIRRGEDTDTQYF.

CDR3: CSVGQNYGYTF. CDR3 nucleotides: TGCAGCGTTGGGCAGAACTATGGCTACACCTTC. The chain recombines TRBV29-1 with TRBJ1-2; D call uncertain. Germline assignment: CDR1 SQVTM and CDR2 ANQGSEA. With 4 bases removed from V and 2 bases from J, the gap between germline ends came to 5 bases. The CDR3 totals 11 residues.

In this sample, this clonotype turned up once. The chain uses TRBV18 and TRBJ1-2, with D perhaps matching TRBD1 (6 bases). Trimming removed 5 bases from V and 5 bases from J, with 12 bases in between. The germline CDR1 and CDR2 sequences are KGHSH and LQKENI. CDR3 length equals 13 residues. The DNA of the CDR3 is TGTGCCAGCTCAAACAGGGAAGGGTATGGCTACACCTTC. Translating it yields CASSNREGYGYTF.

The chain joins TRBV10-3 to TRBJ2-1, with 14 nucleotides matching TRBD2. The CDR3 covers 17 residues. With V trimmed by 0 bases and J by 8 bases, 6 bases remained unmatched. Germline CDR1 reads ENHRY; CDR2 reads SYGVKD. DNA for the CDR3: TGTGCCATCAGTGAGTCCTTCGGACTAGCGGGAGGTGATGAGCAGTTCTTC. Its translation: CAISESFGLAGGDEQFF.

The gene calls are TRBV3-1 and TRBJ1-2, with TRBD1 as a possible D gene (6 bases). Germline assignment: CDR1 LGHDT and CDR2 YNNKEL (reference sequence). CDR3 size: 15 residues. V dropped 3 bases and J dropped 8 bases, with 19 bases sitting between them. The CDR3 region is CASSQSAGGPGGYTF. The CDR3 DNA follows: TGTGCCAGCAGCCAGTCAGCCGGGGGGCCAGGGGGCTACACCTTC.

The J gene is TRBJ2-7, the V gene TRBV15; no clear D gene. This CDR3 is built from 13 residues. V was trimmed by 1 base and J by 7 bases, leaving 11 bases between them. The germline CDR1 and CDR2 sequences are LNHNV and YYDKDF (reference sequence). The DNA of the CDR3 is TGTGCCACCAGCAGAGGAAGGGCCCGGGAGCAGTACTTC. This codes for CATSRGRAREQYF.

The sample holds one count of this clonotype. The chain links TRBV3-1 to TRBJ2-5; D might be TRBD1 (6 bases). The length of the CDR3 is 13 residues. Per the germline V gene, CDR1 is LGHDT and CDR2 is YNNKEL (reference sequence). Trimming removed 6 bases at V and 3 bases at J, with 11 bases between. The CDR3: CASSLRGKETQYF. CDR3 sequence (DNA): TGTGCCAGCAGTCTCAGGGGAAAAGAGACCCAGTACTTC.

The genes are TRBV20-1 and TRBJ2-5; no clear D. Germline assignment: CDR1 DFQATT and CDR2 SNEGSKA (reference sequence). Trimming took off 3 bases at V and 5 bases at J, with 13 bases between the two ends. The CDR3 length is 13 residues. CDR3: CSARQTNKETQYF. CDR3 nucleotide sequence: TGCAGTGCTAGGCAGACAAATAAGGAGACCCAGTACTTC.

Here the CDR3 reads CASSYSRNQETQYF. DNA for the CDR3: TGTGCCAGCAGTTACTCCAGAAACCAAGAGACCCAGTACTTC. The chain couples TRBV6-6 to TRBJ2-5, with D unresolved. CDR3 length equals 14 residues. Germline V CDR1 and CDR2: MNHNY, SVGAGI (reference sequence). V lost 0 bases to trimming and J lost 0 bases, with 5 bases between them.

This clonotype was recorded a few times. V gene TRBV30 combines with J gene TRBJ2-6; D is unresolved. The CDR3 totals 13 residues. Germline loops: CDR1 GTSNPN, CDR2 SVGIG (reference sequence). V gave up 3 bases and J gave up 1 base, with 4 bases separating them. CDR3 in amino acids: CAWRGSGANVLTF. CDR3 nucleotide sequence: TGTGCCTGGAGGGGGTCTGGGGCCAACGTCCTGACTTTC.

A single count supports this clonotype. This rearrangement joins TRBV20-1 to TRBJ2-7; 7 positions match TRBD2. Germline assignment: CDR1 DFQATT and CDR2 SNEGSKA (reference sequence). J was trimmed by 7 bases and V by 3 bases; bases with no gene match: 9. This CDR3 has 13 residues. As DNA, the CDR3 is TGCAGTGCTAGTGAAGCGGGGACGTGGGAGCAGTACTTC. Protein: CSASEAGTWEQYF.

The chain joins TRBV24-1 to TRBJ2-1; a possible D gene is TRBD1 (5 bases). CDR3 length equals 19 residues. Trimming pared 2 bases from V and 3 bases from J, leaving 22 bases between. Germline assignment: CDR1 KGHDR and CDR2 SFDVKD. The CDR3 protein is CATSDSVGARANFYNEQFF. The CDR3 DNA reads TGTGCCACCAGTGATTCGGTTGGGGCCCGCGCAAATTTCTACAATGAGCAGTTCTTC.